The 7 T cell receptor beta chains given below trace back to one sample, sequenced in a study of OX40 agonist ivuxolimab in advanced cancers. Repertoires were generated with immunoSEQ multiplex PCR, while TCRdb's copy carries only in-frame clones and drops some. Of roughly 100,000 clones in the sample, approximately 90% were seen once. Source: CD4+ or CD8+ T cells sorted from blood, taken in a trial of the OX40 agonist ivuxolimab. All receptors derive from an adult with an advanced solid tumor such as melanoma, head and neck, liver or kidney cancer.

V gene TRBV29-1 combines with J gene TRBJ1-2; the D gene is possibly TRBD1 (6 bases). This CDR3 region has 16 residues. Germline CDR1 SQVTM, CDR2 ANQGSEA. V shed 0 bases and J shed 1 base, with 15 bases lying between them. CDR3 loop: CSVEEGAGESNYGYTF. CDR3 bases: TGCAGCGTTGAAGAAGGTGCAGGGGAAAGTAACTATGGCTACACCTTC. The whole variable domain, remainder taken from reference TRBV29-1 and TRBJ1-2, is SAVISQKPSRDICQRGTSLTIQCQVDSQVTMMFWYRQQPGQSLTLIATANQGSEATYESGFVIDKFPISRPNLTFSTLTVSNMSPEDSSIYLCSVEEGAGESNYGYTFGSGTRLTVV.

This chain uses TRBV6-5 with TRBJ2-3, with TRBD2 identical over 10 bases. Per the germline V gene, CDR1 is MNHEY and CDR2 is SVGAGI. Losses at the gene ends were 4 bases for V and 6 bases for J; bases not matched to a gene: 4. CDR3 length: 14 residues. This chain's CDR3 is CASSFGLAEDTQYF. CDR3 in DNA: TGTGCCAGCAGTTTTGGACTAGCGGAGGATACGCAGTATTTT.

The J gene is TRBJ2-7, the V gene TRBV7-9, with D maybe TRBD1 (6 bases). This CDR3 is built from 14 residues. The germline V gene has CDR1 SEHNR and CDR2 FQNEAQ (reference sequence). The V end was cut by 1 base, the J end by 5 bases, with 12 bases between. The CDR3 here is CASSLGTAGDEQYF. CDR3 in DNA: TGTGCCAGCAGCTTAGGGACCGCAGGGGACGAGCAGTACTTC.

CDR3 nucleotides: TGTGCCAGCAGCTTGGCCAAGGGGACAGCTAAAGAGACCCAGTACTTC. Translated: CASSLAKGTAKETQYF. V is TRBV5-6 and J is TRBJ2-5, with 7 bases aligning to TRBD1. Germline V gives CDR1 SGHDT, CDR2 YYEEEE. The CDR3 spans 16 residues. Trimming took 0 bases from V and 3 from J; bases not matched to a gene: 8. Together with reference TRBV5-6 and TRBJ2-5, the CDR3 gives the full variable domain: DAGVTQSPTHLIKTRGQQVTLRCSPKSGHDTVSWYQQALGQGPQFIFQYYEEEERQRGNFPDRFSGHQFPNYSSELNVNALLLGDSALYLCASSLAKGTAKETQYFGPGTRLLVL.

This clone was seen a single time. The CDR3 bases are TGTGCCAGCAGCTTACAGACAGGGCCACAAGAGACCCAGTACTTC. Translation: CASSLQTGPQETQYF. The rearrangement uses TRBV7-3 and TRBJ2-5, with 7 bases aligning to TRBD1. In germline, CDR1 is SGHTA, CDR2 FQGTGA. The length of the CDR3 is 15 residues. V shed 2 bases, J shed 2 bases, and the junction held 5 bases outside the gene matches.

The V gene is TRBV5-5, the J gene TRBJ1-1; D is perhaps TRBD1 (6 bases). There are 13 residues in the CDR3. V lost 1 base to trimming and J lost 4 bases, with 8 bases between them. Germline CDR1 reads SGHKS; CDR2 reads YYEKEE (reference sequence). CDR3 loop: CASSLTGATEAFF. CDR3 DNA: TGTGCCAGCAGCTTGACGGGGGCCACTGAAGCTTTCTTT.

The V and J genes are TRBV9 and TRBJ2-2, with a weak D call TRBD1 (5 bases). The CDR3 sequence is 15 residues long. Per germline, CDR1 SGDLS and CDR2 YYNGEE. Trimming shortened V by 0 bases and J by 0 bases, and 6 bases separated the two germline ends. CDR3 residues: CASSVGTPNTGELFF. The CDR3 DNA reads TGTGCCAGCAGCGTAGGGACACCGAACACCGGGGAGCTGTTTTTT. Supplemented by reference TRBV9 and TRBJ2-2, the full variable domain reads DSGVTQTPKHLITATGQRVTLRCSPRSGDLSVYWYQQSLDQGLQFLIQYYNGEERAKGNILERFSAQQFPDLHSELNLSSLELGDSALYFCASSVGTPNTGELFFGEGSRLTVL.